This TCR beta chain was identified during a study of blood T cell repertoires in COVID-19. TCRdb's copy holds only in-frame clones and misses some; the assay was immunoSEQ multiplex PCR. The repertoire includes fewer than 250,000 clones, around 80% of them detected once, and around 7.4% sits in the top ten. Trimming removed 1 base from V and 10 bases from J, with 16 bases in between. This CDR3 has 15 residues. Germline V gene lookup returns CDR1 KGHDR and CDR2 SFDVKD. Source material: PBMCs or T cells enriched from blood (not recorded which). The clonotype comes from a woman aged 40 to 50 with acute COVID-19. This sequence joins TRBV24-1 and TRBJ2-1; D is uncertain. The CDR3 DNA sequence: TGTGCCACCAGTGATTTATCCCCGTTGCGGTCAGAGCAGTTCTTC. It encodes CATSDLSPLRSEQFF.